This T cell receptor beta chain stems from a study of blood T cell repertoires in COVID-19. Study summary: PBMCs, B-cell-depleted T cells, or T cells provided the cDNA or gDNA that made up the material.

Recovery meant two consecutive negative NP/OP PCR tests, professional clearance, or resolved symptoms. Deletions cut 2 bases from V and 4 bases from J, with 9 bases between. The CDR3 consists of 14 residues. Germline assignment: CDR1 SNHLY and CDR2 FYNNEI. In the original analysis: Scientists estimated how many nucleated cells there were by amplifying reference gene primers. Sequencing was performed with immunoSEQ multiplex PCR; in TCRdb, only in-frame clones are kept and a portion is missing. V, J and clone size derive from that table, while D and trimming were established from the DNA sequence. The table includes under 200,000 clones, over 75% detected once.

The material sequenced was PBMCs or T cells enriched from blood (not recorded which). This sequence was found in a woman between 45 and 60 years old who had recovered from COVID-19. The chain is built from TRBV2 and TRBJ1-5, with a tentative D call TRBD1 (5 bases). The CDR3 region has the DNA TGTGCCAGCAGTGAACAGGGACTTAATCAGCCCCAGCATTTT. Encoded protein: CASSEQGLNQPQHF.